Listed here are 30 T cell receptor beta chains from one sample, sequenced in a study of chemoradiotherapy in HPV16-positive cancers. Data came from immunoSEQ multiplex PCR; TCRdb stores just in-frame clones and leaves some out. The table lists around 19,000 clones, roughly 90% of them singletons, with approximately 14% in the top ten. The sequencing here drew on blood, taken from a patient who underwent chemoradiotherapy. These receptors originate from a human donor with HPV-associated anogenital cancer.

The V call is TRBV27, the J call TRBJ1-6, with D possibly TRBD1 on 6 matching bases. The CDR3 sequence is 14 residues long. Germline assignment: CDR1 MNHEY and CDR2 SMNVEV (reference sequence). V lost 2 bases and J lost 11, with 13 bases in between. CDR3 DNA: TGTGCCAGCAGTTTAGATAGGGGGAAGACACCCCTCCACTTT. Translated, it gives CASSLDRGKTPLHF.

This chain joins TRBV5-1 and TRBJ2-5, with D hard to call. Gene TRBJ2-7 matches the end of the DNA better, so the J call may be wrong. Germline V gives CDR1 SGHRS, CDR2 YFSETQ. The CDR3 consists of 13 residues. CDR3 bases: TGCGCCAGCAGCTTGCCGCCATCCTACGAGCAGTACTTC. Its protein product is CASSLPPSYEQYF.

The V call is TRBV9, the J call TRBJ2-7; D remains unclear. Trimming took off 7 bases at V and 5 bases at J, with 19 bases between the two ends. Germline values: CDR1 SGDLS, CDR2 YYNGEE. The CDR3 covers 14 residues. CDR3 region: CASGPGRILDEQYF. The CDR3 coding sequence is TGTGCCAGCGGCCCAGGTAGGATTCTGGACGAGCAGTACTTC.

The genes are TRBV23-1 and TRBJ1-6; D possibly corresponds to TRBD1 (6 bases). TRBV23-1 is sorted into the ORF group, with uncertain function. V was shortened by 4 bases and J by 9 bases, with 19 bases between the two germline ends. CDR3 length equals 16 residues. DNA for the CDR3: TGCGCCAGCAGTCGTAACGACAGGTCTTTACGTTCACCCCTCCACTTT. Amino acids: CASSRNDRSLRSPLHF.

This CDR3 reads CASSPGPEGQETQYF. The DNA for the CDR3 is TGCGCCAGCAGCCCGGGGCCTGAGGGGCAAGAGACCCAGTACTTC. This chain connects TRBV4-1 to TRBJ2-5; D may be TRBD1 or TRBD2 (5 bases each). CDR3 length: 15 amino acids. Germline-derived CDR1 and CDR2 are MGHRA and YSYEKL. The V end lost 4 bases, the J end lost 2 bases, and 14 bases lay between the germline ends.

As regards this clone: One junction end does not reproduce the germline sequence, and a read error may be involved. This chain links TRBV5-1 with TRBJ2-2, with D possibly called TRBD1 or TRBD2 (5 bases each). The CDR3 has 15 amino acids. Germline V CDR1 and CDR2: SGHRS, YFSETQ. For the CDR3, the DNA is TGCGCCAGCAGCTTGACTAGTGGGGCCACCGAGGAGCTGTTTTTT. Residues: CASSLTSGATEELFF.

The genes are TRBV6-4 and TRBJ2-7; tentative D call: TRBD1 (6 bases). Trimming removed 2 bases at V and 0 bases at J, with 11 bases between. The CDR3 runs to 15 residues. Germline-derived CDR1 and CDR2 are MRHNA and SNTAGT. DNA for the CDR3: TGTGCCAGCAGTGACAGGGGGAAGAGCTCCTACGAGCAGTACGTC. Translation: CASSDRGKSSYEQYV.

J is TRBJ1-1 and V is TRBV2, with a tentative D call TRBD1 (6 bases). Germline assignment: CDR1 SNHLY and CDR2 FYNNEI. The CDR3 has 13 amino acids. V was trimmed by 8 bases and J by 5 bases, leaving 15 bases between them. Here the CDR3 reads CASGLTGQTEAFF. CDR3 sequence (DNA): TGTGCCAGCGGACTCACTGGACAGACTGAAGCTTTCTTT.

CDR3 amino acids: CAWSVGDNQPQHF. CDR3 DNA sequence: TGTGCCTGGAGTGTAGGGGACAATCAGCCCCAGCATTTT. V is TRBV30 and J is TRBJ1-5, with TRBD1 as a possible D gene (5 bases). Trimming removed 0 bases at V and 3 bases at J, with 6 bases between. Germline CDR1 is GTSNPN and CDR2 is SVGIG (reference sequence). The CDR3 covers 13 residues. The full variable domain, with the rest looked up from reference TRBV30 and TRBJ1-5, is SQTIHQWPATLVQPVGSPLSLECTVEGTSNPNLYWYRQAAGRGLQLLFYSVGIGQISSEVPQNLSASRPQDRQFILSSKKLLLSDSGFYLCAWSVGDNQPQHFGDGTRLSIL.

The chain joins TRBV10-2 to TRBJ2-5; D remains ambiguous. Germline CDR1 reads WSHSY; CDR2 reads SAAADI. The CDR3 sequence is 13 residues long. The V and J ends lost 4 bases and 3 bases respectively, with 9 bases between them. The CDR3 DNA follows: TGCGCCAGCAGTGCGACACGTAAAGAGACCCAGTACTTC. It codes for CASSATRKETQYF.

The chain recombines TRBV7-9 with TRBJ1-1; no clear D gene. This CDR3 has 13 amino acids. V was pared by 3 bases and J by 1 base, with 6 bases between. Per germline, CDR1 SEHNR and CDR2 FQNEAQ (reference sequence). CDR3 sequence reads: CASSLDANTEAFF. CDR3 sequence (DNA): TGTGCCAGCAGCTTGGACGCGAACACTGAAGCTTTCTTT.

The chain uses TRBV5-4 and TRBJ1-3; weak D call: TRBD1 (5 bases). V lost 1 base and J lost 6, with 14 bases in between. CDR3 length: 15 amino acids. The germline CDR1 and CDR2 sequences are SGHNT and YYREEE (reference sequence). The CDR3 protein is CASSLWQGDENTIYF. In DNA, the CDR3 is TGTGCCAGCAGCTTGTGGCAGGGCGACGAAAACACCATATATTTT.

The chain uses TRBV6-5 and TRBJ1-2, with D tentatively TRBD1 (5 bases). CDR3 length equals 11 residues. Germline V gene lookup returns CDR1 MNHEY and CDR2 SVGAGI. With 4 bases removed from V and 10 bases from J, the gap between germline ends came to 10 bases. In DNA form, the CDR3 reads TGTGCCAGCAGTTCGGGGACGGACTACACCTTC. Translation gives CASSSGTDYTF.

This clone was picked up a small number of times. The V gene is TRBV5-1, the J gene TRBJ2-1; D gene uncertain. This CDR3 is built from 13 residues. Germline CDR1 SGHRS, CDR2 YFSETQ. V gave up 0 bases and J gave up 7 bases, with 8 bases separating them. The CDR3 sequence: CASSLVLQNEQFF. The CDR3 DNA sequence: TGCGCCAGCAGCTTGGTGTTGCAGAATGAGCAGTTCTTC.

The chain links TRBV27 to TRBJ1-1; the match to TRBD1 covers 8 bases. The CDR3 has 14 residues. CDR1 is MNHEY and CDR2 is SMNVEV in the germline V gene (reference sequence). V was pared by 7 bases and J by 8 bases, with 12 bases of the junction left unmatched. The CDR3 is CASTDSGQGKEAFF. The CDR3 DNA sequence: TGTGCCAGCACCGACTCAGGACAGGGAAAGGAAGCTTTCTTT.

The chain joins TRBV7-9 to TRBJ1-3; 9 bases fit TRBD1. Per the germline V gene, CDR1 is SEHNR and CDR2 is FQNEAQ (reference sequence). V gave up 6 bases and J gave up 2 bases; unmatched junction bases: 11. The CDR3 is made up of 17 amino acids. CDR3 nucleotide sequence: TGTGCCAGCAGGGATACCGGGACAGGGAGGGCTGGAAACACCATATATTTT. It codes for CASRDTGTGRAGNTIYF.

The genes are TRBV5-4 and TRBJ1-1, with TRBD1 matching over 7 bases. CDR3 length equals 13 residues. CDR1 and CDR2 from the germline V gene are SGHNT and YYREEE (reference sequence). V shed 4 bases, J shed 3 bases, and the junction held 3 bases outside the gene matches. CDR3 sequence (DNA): TGTGCCAGCAGCAATGACAGGGACACTGAAGCTTTCTTT. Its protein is CASSNDRDTEAFF.

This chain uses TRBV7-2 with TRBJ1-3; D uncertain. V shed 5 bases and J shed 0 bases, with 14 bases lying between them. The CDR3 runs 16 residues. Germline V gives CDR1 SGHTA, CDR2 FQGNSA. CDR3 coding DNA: TGTGCCAGCAGCCAAATGGTCGTAAACTCTGGAAACACCATATATTTT. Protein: CASSQMVVNSGNTIYF.

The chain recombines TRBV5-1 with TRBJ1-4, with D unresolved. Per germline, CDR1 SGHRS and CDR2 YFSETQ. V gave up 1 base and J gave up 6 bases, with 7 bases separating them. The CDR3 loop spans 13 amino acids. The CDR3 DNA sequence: TGCGCCAGCAGCTTGCAACAGCATGAAAAACTGTTTTTT. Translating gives CASSLQQHEKLFF.

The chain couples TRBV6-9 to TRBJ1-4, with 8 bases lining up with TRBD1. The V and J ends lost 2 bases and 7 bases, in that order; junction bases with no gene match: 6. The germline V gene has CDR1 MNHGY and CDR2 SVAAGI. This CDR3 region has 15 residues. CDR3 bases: TGTGCCAGCAGTTATCGGTGCCAGGGGGCTGAAAAACTGTTTTTT. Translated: CASSYRCQGAEKLFF.

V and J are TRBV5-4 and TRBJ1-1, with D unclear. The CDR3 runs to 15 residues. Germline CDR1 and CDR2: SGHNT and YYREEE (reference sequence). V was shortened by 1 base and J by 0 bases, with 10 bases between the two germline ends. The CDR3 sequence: CASSLMGSLNTEAFF. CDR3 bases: TGTGCCAGCAGCTTGATGGGGTCGTTGAACACTGAAGCTTTCTTT.

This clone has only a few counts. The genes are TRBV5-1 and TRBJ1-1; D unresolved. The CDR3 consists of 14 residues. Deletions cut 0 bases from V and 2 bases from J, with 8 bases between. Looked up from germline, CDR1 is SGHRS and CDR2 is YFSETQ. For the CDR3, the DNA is TGCGCCAGCAGCTTGGGACTCTCAAACACTGAAGCTTTCTTT. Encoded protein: CASSLGLSNTEAFF.

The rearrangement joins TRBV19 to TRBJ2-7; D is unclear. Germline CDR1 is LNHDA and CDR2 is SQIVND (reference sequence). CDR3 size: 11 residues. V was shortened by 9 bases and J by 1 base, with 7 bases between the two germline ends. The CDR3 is CARTWSYEQYF. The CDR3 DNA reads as TGTGCCAGAACCTGGTCCTACGAGCAGTACTTC.

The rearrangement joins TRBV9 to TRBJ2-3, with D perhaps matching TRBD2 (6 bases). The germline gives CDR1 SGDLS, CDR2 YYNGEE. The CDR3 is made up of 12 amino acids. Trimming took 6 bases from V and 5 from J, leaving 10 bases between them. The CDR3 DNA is TGTGCCAGCACCGTCGGGGGAGATACGCAGTATTTT. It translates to CASTVGGDTQYF.

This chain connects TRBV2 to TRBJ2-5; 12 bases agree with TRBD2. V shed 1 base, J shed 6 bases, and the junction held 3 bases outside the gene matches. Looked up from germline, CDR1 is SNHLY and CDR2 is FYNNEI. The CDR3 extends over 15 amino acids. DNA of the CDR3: TGTGCCAGCAGTGAAGGGACTAGCGGGATGAAGACCCAGTACTTC. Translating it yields CASSEGTSGMKTQYF.

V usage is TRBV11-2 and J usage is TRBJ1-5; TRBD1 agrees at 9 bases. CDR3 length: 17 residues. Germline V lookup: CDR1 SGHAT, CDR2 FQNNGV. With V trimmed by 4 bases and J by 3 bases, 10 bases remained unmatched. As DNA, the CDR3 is TGTGCCAGCAGCTCCGGGAGACAGGGGGGGTTCAATCAGCCCCAGCATTTT. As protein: CASSSGRQGGFNQPQHF.

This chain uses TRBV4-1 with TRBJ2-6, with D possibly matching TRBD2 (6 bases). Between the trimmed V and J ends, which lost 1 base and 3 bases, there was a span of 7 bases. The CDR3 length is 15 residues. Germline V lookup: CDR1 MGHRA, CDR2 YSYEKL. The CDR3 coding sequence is TGCGCCAGCAGCCAAGGACTAGGTGGGGCCAACGTCCTGACTTTC. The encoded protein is CASSQGLGGANVLTF.

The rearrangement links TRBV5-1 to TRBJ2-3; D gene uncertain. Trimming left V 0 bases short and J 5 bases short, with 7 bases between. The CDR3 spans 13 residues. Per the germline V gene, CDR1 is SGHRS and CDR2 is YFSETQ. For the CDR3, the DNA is TGCGCCAGCAGCTTGGCCGGTGAAGATACGCAGTATTTT. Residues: CASSLAGEDTQYF.

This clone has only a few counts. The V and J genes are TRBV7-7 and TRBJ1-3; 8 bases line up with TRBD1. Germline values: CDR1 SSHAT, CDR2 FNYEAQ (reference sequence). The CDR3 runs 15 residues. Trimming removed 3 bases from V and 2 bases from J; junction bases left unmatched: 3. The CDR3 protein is CASSLGQDAGNTIYF. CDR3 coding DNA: TGTGCCAGCAGCTTGGGACAGGACGCTGGAAACACCATATATTTT.

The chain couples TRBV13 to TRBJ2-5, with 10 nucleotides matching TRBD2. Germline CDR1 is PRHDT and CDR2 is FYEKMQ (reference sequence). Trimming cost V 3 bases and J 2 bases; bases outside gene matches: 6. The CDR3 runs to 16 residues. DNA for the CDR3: TGTGCCAGCAGCTTTGGAGCGGGGGGGCGACAAGAGACCCAGTACTTC. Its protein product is CASSFGAGGRQETQYF.